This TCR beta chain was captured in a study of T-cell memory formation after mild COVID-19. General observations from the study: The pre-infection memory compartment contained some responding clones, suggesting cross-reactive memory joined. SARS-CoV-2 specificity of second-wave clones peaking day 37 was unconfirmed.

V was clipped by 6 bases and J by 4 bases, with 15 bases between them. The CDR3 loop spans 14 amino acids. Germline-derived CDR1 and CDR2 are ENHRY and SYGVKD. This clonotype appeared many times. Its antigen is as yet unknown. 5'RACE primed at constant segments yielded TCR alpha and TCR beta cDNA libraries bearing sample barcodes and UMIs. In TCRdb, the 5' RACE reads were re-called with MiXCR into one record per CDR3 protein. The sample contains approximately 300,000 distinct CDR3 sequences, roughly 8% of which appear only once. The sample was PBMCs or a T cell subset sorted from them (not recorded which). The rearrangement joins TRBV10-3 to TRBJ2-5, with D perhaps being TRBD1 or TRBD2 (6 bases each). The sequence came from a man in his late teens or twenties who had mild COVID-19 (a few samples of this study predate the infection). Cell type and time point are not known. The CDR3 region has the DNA TGTGCCATCAGCGAGGGGGAGGTTCGAGAGACCCAGTACTTC. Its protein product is CAISEGEVRETQYF.